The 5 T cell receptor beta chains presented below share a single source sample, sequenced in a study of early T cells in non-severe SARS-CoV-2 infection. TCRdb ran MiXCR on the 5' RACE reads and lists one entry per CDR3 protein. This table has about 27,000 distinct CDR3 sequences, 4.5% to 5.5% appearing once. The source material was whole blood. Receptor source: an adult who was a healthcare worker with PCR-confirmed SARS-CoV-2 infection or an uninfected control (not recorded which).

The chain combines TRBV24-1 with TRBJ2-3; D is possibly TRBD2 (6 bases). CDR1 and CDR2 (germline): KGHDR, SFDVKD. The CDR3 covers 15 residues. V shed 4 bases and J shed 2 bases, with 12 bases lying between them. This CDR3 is CATSDPGDSTDTQYF. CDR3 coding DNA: TGTGCCACCAGTGACCCTGGGGACTCCACAGATACGCAGTATTTT.

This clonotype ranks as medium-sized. The CDR3 here is CASSLDSYGYTF. In DNA form, the CDR3 reads TGCGCCAGCAGCCTAGACAGCTATGGCTACACCTTC. The rearrangement links TRBV5-1 to TRBJ1-2; the D gene is possibly TRBD1 (5 bases). The CDR3 length is 12 residues. Trimming took off 4 bases at V and 4 bases at J, with 8 bases between the two ends. Germline V gene data show CDR1 as SGHRS and CDR2 as YFSETQ.

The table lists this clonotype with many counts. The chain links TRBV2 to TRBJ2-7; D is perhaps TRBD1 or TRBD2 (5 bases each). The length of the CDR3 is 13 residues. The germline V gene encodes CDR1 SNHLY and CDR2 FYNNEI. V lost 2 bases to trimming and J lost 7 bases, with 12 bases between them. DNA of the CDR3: TGTGCCAGCAGTGAACAGGGCCCGGGGGAGCAGTACTTC. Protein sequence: CASSEQGPGEQYF.

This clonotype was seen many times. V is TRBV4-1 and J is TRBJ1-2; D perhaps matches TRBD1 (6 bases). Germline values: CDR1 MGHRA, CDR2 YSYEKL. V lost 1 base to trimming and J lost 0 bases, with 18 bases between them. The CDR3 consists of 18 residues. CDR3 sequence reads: CASSQVEFRDTTNYGYTF. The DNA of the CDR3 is TGCGCCAGCAGCCAAGTGGAGTTCCGGGACACAACTAACTATGGCTACACCTTC.

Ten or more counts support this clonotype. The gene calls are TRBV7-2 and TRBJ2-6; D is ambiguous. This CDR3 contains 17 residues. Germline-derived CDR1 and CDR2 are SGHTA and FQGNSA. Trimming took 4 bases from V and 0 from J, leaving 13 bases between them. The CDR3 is CASSSLYTASGANVLTF. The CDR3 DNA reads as TGTGCCAGCAGCTCTTTATACACGGCCTCTGGGGCCAACGTCCTGACTTTC.